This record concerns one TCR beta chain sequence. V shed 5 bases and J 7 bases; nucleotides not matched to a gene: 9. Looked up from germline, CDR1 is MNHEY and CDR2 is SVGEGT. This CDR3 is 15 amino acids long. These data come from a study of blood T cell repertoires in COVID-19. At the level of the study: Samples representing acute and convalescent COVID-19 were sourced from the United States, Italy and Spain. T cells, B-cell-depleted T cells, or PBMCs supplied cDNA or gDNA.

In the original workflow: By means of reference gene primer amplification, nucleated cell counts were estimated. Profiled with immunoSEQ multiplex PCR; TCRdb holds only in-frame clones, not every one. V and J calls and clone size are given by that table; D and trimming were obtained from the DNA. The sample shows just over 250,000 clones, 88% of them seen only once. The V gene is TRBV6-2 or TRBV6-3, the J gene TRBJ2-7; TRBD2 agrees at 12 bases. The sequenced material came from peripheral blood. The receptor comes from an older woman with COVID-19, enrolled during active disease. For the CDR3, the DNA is TGTGCCAGCAGTCGCCGACTAGCGGGAGCGTGGGAGCAGTACTTC. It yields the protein CASSRRLAGAWEQYF.